This TCR beta chain was retrieved from a study of T-cell reconstitution after alpha-beta-depleted transplantation in children. This clonotype was observed a few times. Unique molecular identifiers were incorporated during preparation of the TCRbeta library. MiXCR was run by TCRdb on the PCR reads, yielding one entry per CDR3 protein. The profile covers 500,000 or so distinct CDR3 sequences, with about 31% appearing a single time and approximately 2.3% taken by the ten largest. Germline V CDR1 and CDR2: MNHEY, SMNVEV (reference sequence). CDR3 size: 16 residues. J lost 7 bases, V lost 7 bases, and 15 bases had no gene match.

Specimen: PBMCs from the stem cell graft donor, collected from the stem cell graft. The sequence was collected from a human donor who donated a stem cell graft to a child with aplastic anemia. The chain links TRBV27 to TRBJ2-2; TRBD2 matches at 7 bases. CDR3 amino acids: CASKLLREAPGGELFF. The CDR3 bases are TGTGCCAGCAAGCTACTACGGGAGGCCCCGGGCGGGGAGCTGTTTTTT.